This TCR beta chain was captured by sequencing in a study of blood T cell repertoires in COVID-19. Study background: Acute and convalescent COVID-19 samples came from the United States, Italy and Spain. Sample material is recorded as cDNA or gDNA derived from T cells, B-cell-depleted T cells, or PBMCs.

This CDR3 is built from 13 residues. V shed 4 bases and J shed 1 base, with 8 bases lying between them. The germline CDR1 and CDR2 sequences are SGHRS and YFSETQ. As originally analysed: The authors estimated nucleated cell counts from reference gene primer amplification. Measured with immunoSEQ multiplex PCR; TCRdb has only the in-frame clones, and not every one. D and trimming come from the DNA, and the V and J calls and clone size come from that table. Altogether 65,000 to 70,000 clones are present, just under 80% being singletons, with the ten largest covering 40% to 50%. Sequencing was carried out using peripheral blood. This chain connects TRBV5-1 to TRBJ1-1, with D hard to call. The clonotype was recovered from a human donor in a cohort sampled during active COVID-19. The CDR3 here is CASSPRQNTEAFF. CDR3 in DNA: TGCGCCAGCAGCCCCCGACAGAACACTGAAGCTTTCTTT.